The 18 T cell receptor beta chains given below trace back to one sample, sequenced in a study of cytomegalovirus exposure and HLA in healthy donors. PCR primers comprised 60 Vbeta and 13 Jbeta primers. Measured with immunoSEQ multiplex PCR; TCRdb has only the in-frame clones, and not every one. The repertoire holds over 90,000 clones, with 63% as singletons. The material sequenced was PBMCs. These receptors all come from a human donor in good health.

V gene TRBV9 combines with J gene TRBJ2-2; 7 bases map to TRBD2. Germline-derived CDR1 and CDR2 are SGDLS and YYNGEE. The V and J ends lost 0 bases and 4 bases, in that order; junction bases with no gene match: 15. The CDR3 is 19 amino acids. This CDR3 is CASSVAAGGYWRGTGELFF. The CDR3 nucleotides read TGTGCCAGCAGCGTAGCGGCCGGGGGGTACTGGCGCGGCACCGGGGAGCTGTTTTTT.

The chain is built from TRBV7-9 and TRBJ2-1; 12 nucleotides match TRBD2. Germline loops: CDR1 SEHNR, CDR2 FQNEAQ (reference sequence). The CDR3 covers 16 residues. Germline trimming cut 4 bases from V and 7 bases from J; bases unmatched to any gene: 8. As DNA, the CDR3 is TGTGCCAGCAGCTCCGGCTGGACTAGCGGGGAGAATGAGCAGTTCTTC. This translates into CASSSGWTSGENEQFF.

The V gene is TRBV10-1, the J gene TRBJ2-1; a possible D gene is TRBD2 (7 bases). V lost 4 bases to trimming and J lost 0 bases, with 13 bases between them. The germline gives CDR1 WNHNN, CDR2 SYGVQD (reference sequence). The CDR3 contains 16 residues. The CDR3 nucleotides read TGCGCCAGCAGTGGGACTAGGGGGGCCTCCTACAATGAGCAGTTCTTC. Amino acids: CASSGTRGASYNEQFF.

The CDR3 spells CASSPGLGSTDTQYF. CDR3 nucleotide sequence: TGCGCCAGCAGCCCAGGACTGGGCAGCACAGATACGCAGTATTTT. The rearrangement joins TRBV5-1 to TRBJ2-3; possibly TRBD2 for D (5 bases). V lost 4 bases and J lost 0, with 12 bases in between. Germline lookup yields CDR1 SGHRS and CDR2 YFSETQ. This CDR3 comprises 15 residues. The full variable domain, in which reference TRBV5-1 and TRBJ2-3 provide the parts outside the CDR3, is KAGVTQTPRYLIKTRGQQVTLSCSPISGHRSVSWYQQTPGQGLQFLFEYFSETQRNKGNFPGRFSGRQFSNSRSEMNVSTLELGDSALYLCASSPGLGSTDTQYFGPGTRLTVL.

This chain links TRBV7-8 with TRBJ2-2; 9 bases map to TRBD2. With 2 bases clipped from V and 4 bases from J, the junction kept 11 bases outside the gene matches. Germline V CDR1 and CDR2: SGHVS, FQNEAQ. The CDR3 contains 18 residues. The CDR3 nucleotides read TGTGCCAGCAGCTTAAAAGGACGCGGGAGGGCAAGCACCGGGGAGCTGTTTTTT. Translation gives CASSLKGRGRASTGELFF. The full variable domain, with the rest looked up from reference TRBV7-8 and TRBJ2-2, is GAGVSQSPRYKVAKRGQDVALRCDPISGHVSLFWYQQALGQGPEFLTYFQNEAQLDKSGLPSDRFFAERPEGSVSTLKIQRTQQEDSAVYLCASSLKGRGRASTGELFFGEGSRLTVL.

Only a few counts were recorded for this clone. The genes are TRBV4-1 and TRBJ1-1, with D maybe TRBD1 (6 bases). V gave up 5 bases and J gave up 3 bases, with 13 bases separating them. The CDR3 consists of 14 residues. CDR1 is MGHRA and CDR2 is YSYEKL in the germline V gene. The CDR3 protein is CASSGRTVDTEAFF. DNA for the CDR3: TGCGCCAGCAGCGGGCGGACAGTGGACACTGAAGCTTTCTTT.

The rearrangement links TRBV10-3 to TRBJ2-3, with 10 positions matching TRBD2. Germline V gene lookup returns CDR1 ENHRY and CDR2 SYGVKD. With V trimmed by 4 bases and J by 3 bases, 4 bases remained unmatched. The CDR3 extends over 15 amino acids. The DNA for the CDR3 is TGTGCCATCAGTGGGGGACTAGCGTCTACAGATACGCAGTATTTT. Translation gives CAISGGLASTDTQYF.

The chain uses TRBV19 and TRBJ2-5; no firm D call. The V end lost 1 base, the J end lost 2 bases, and 8 bases lay between the germline ends. The CDR3 runs 14 residues. Germline lookup yields CDR1 LNHDA and CDR2 SQIVND (reference sequence). The CDR3 region is CASSIGGRQETQYF. The CDR3 nucleotides read TGTGCCAGTAGTATAGGTGGCCGACAAGAGACCCAGTACTTC.

The chain carries TRBV14 and TRBJ1-2; D ambiguous. The V gene's germline CDR1 is SGHDN and CDR2 FVKESK. Between the trimmed V and J ends, which lost 3 bases and 2 bases, there was a span of 7 bases. This CDR3 comprises 13 residues. In DNA, the CDR3 is TGTGCCAGCAGCCACACACGAAACTATGGCTACACCTTC. Translating it yields CASSHTRNYGYTF.

This chain links TRBV7-6 with TRBJ2-1, with 11 bases that match TRBD2. CDR1 SGHVS and CDR2 FNYEAQ come from the germline V gene. V trimming: 3 bases; J trimming: 5 bases; junction bases outside the gene matches: 6. The CDR3 runs 16 residues. The CDR3 loop is CASSLTGTSGNNEQFF. In DNA form, the CDR3 reads TGTGCCAGCAGCTTGACCGGGACTAGCGGCAACAATGAGCAGTTCTTC.

Here the CDR3 reads CASTPGEGGNEKLFF. The CDR3 coding sequence is TGTGCCAGCACCCCGGGCGAGGGCGGTAATGAAAAACTGTTTTTT. The rearrangement joins TRBV7-9 to TRBJ1-4; D gene ambiguous. Between the trimmed V and J ends, which lost 7 bases and 4 bases, there was a span of 16 bases. The CDR3 is made up of 15 amino acids. Germline values: CDR1 SEHNR, CDR2 FQNEAQ (reference sequence).

J is TRBJ2-3 and V is TRBV29-1; D might be TRBD2 (5 bases). Germline CDR1 and CDR2: SQVTM and ANQGSEA. The CDR3 loop spans 18 amino acids. V dropped 4 bases and J dropped 5 bases, with 28 bases sitting between them. The CDR3 sequence is CSVAVGRNPTPPLDTQYF. The DNA for the CDR3 is TGCAGCGTTGCTGTGGGGAGAAACCCGACTCCTCCTTTAGATACGCAGTATTTT.

The CDR3 spells CASSLGTSGGFTDTQYF. In nucleotides, the CDR3 is TGTGCCAGCAGTTTAGGGACTAGCGGGGGTTTTACAGATACGCAGTATTTT. The chain has TRBV28 and TRBJ2-3, with TRBD2 matching 14 bases. The junction had 4 bases not matched to a gene; V was cut back by 2 bases and J by 3 bases. The CDR3 is made up of 17 amino acids. Germline V gene lookup returns CDR1 MDHEN and CDR2 SYDVKM.

V and J are TRBV6-5 and TRBJ2-1; TRBD1 matches at 7 bases. This CDR3 contains 14 residues. The junction had 3 bases not matched to a gene; V was cut back by 7 bases and J by 0 bases. CDR1 and CDR2 from the germline V gene are MNHEY and SVGAGI. The CDR3 region is CASKDRASYNEQFF. The DNA of the CDR3 is TGTGCCAGCAAAGACAGGGCCTCCTACAATGAGCAGTTCTTC.

The chain employs TRBV12-5 and TRBJ2-7, with TRBD1 identical over 9 bases. The germline V gene encodes CDR1 LGHNT and CDR2 FRNRAP. This CDR3 is 16 amino acids long. V shed 2 bases and J 5 bases; nucleotides not matched to a gene: 10. This CDR3 reads CASGLPDRGVEHEQYF. The CDR3 nucleotides read TGTGCTAGTGGTTTGCCCGACAGGGGGGTTGAGCACGAGCAGTACTTC.

This chain uses TRBV4-1 with TRBJ2-7; D is perhaps TRBD2 (6 bases). Between the trimmed V and J ends, which lost 4 bases and 5 bases, there was a span of 15 bases. Germline loops: CDR1 MGHRA, CDR2 YSYEKL. This CDR3 is built from 14 residues. The CDR3, as DNA: TGCGCCAGCAGCCCAAGGGACTGGGAAAACGAGCAGTACTTC. Translation gives CASSPRDWENEQYF.

The gene calls are TRBV6-5 and TRBJ1-1, with 7 bases that match TRBD1. The junction had 4 bases not matched to a gene; V was cut back by 2 bases and J by 4 bases. The CDR3 runs 14 residues. Germline CDR1 is MNHEY and CDR2 is SVGAGI. CDR3 bases: TGTGCCAGCAGTTACGGCCAGGGGGTCACTGAAGCTTTCTTT. It codes for CASSYGQGVTEAFF.

The V and J genes are TRBV4-1 and TRBJ2-7, with D possibly matching TRBD2 (5 bases). V was trimmed by 4 bases and J by 0 bases, leaving 10 bases between them. The CDR3 spans 14 residues. Germline V gene data show CDR1 as MGHRA and CDR2 as YSYEKL. This CDR3 reads CASSPPGLSYEQYF. The DNA of the CDR3 is TGCGCCAGCAGCCCCCCCGGACTCTCCTACGAGCAGTACTTC.